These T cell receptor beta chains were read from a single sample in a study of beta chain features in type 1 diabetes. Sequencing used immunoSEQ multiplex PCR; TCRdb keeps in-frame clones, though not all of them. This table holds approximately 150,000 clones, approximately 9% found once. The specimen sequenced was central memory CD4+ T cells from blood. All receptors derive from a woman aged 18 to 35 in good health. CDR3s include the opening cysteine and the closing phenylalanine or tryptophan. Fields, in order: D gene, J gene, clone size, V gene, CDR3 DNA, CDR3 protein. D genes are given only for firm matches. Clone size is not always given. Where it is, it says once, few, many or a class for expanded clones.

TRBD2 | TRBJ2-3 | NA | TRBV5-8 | TGTGCCAGCAGCCCCCGGGGGGACGGCACAGATACGCAGTATTTT | CASSPRGDGTDTQYF
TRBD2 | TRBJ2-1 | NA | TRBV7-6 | TGTGCCAGCAGCTTAAAATCCGGGACTAGCGGGAGAAATGAGCAGTTCTTC | CASSLKSGTSGRNEQFF
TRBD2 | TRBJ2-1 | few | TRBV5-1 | TGCGCCAGCAGCTTGGTAGCGGGGTCCTACAATGAGCAGTTCTTC | CASSLVAGSYNEQFF
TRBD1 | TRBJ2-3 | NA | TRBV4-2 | TGTGCCAGCAGCCCAGGTCGGACAGGGCACACAGATACGCAGTATTTT | CASSPGRTGHTDTQYF
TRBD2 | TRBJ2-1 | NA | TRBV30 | TGTGCCTGGAGTCCGGGACTAGCGGGGGTAAGCTCCTACAATGAGCAGTTCTTC | CAWSPGLAGVSSYNEQFF
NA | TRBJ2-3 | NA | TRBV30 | TGTGCCTGGAGTGTACAAAATACGCAGTATTTT | CAWSVQNTQYF
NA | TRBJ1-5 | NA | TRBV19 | TGTGCCAGTAGTGCGGGACGGAATAGCAATCAGCCCCAGCATTTT | CASSAGRNSNQPQHF
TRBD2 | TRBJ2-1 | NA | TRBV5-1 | TGCGCCAGCAGCGCCGGGACTAGCGAGGTCAATGAGCAGTTCTTC | CASSAGTSEVNEQFF
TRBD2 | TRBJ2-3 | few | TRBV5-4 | TGTGCCAGCAGCCAAGGGAGGGACGGGAGTGCAGATACGCAGTATTTT | CASSQGRDGSADTQYF
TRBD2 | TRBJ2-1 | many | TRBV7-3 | TGTGCCAGCAGCCAGGGACTAGTCGGCAATGAGCAGTTCTTC | CASSQGLVGNEQFF
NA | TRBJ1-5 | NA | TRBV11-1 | TGTGCCAGCAGCTTATCTACAGCACAGCCCCAGCATTTT | CASSLSTAQPQHF
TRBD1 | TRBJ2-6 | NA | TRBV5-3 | TGTGCCAGAAGCTTGGTACAGGGGGTAAAGAGCTCTGGGGCCAACGTCCTGACTTTC | CARSLVQGVKSSGANVLTF
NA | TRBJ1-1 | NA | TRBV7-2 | TGTGCCAGCTCGAACAGGATGAACACTGAAGCTTTCTTT | CASSNRMNTEAFF
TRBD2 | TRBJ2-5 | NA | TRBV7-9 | TGTGCCAGCAGCTCCTTTCAGCGGGGAGAGACCCAGTACTTC | CASSSFQRGETQYF
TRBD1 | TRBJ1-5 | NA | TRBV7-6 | TGTGCCAGCAGTCAGGGGGGACGTCAGCCCCAGCATTTT | CASSQGGRQPQHF
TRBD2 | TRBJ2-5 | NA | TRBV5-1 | TGCGCCAGCAGCTTGACTAGCGGGGGAGAGACCCAGTACTTC | CASSLTSGGETQYF
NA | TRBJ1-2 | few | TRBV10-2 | TGCGCCAGCAGCGATCGTGCGACAGTCAACTATGGCTACACCTTC | CASSDRATVNYGYTF
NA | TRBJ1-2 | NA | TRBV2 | TGTGCCAGCAGTGCGCAGGGTTGGGGCTACACCTTC | CASSAQGWGYTF
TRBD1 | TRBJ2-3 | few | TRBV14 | TGTGCCAGCAGCCCACAGACAGGGGATACGCAGTATTTT | CASSPQTGDTQYF
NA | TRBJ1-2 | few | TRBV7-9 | TGTGCCAGCAGCCGAGACGGCACCGGGGGCTACACCTTC | CASSRDGTGGYTF
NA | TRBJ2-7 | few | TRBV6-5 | TGTGCCAGCAGTTACGGTGGAGGGAACTCCTACGAGCAGTACTTC | CASSYGGGNSYEQYF
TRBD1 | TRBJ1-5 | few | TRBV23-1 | TGCGCCAGCAGTCTTCCGGGACAGGACAATCAGCCCCAGCATTTT | CASSLPGQDNQPQHF
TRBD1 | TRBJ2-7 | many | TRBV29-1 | TGCAGCGTTGGTTTGGGACAGGATTCCTACGAGCAGTACTTC | CSVGLGQDSYEQYF
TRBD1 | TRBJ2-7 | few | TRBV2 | TGTGCCAGCAGTGAAACAGGGGACGAGCAGTACTTC | CASSETGDEQYF
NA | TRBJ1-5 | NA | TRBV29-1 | TGCAGCGTCGTGTCCGGGACCGGGGACATGCCCCAGCATTTT | CSVVSGTGDMPQHF
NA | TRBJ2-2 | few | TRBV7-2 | TGTGCCAGCAGATCCCGTAATACGAGGTCCGGGGAGCTGTTTTTT | CASRSRNTRSGELFF
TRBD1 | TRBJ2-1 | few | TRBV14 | TGTGCCAGCAGACCCTACACAGGGGGTGGGCAGTTCTTC | CASRPYTGGGQFF
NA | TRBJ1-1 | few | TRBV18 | TGTGCCAGCTCACCATTATTAGGGGTGGGCACTGAAGCTTTCTTT | CASSPLLGVGTEAFF
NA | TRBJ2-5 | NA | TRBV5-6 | TGTGCCAGCAGCCGGTGGGGAGTCCAAGAGACCCAGTACTTC | CASSRWGVQETQYF
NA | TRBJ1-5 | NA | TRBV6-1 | TGTGCCAGCAGAGACCACAGGGCTGGCAATCAGCCCCAGCATTTT | CASRDHRAGNQPQHF
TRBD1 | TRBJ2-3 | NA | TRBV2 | TGTGCCAGCAGAGGGACAGGAGCAGATACGCAGTATTTT | CASRGTGADTQYF
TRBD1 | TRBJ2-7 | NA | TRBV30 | TGTGCCTGGAGTGTAGATAACAGGGGGCTGGACGAGCAGTACTTC | CAWSVDNRGLDEQYF
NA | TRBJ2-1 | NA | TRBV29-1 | TGCAGCGTTGAAGATCAGGGCTATTACTCCTACAATGAGCAGTTCTTC | CSVEDQGYYSYNEQFF
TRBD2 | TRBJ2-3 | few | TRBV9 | TGTGCCAGCAGCCCCGGGACTAACACAGATACGCAGTATTTT | CASSPGTNTDTQYF
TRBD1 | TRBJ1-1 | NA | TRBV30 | TGTGCCTGGAGTCCCGCCCGACAGGGTACCACTGAAGCTTTCTTT | CAWSPARQGTTEAFF
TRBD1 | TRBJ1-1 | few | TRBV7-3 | TGTGCCAGCAGCCCCGGGACAGGCGACACTGAAGCTTTCTTT | CASSPGTGDTEAFF
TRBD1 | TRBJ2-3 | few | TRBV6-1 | TGTGCCAGCAGCCCGGACAGGGAGGCAGGGGATACGCAGTATTTT | CASSPDREAGDTQYF
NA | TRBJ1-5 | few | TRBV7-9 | TGTGCCAGCAGCCCCCCAGGGGAGAATCAGCCCCAGCATTTT | CASSPPGENQPQHF
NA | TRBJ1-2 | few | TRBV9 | TGTGCCAGCAGCGTAGGGTCGGGTACCTATGGCTACACCTTC | CASSVGSGTYGYTF
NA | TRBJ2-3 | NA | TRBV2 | TGTGCCAGCAGTGCTCTCCGAGGGAGCACAGATACGCAGTATTTT | CASSALRGSTDTQYF
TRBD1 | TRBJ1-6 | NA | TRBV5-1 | TGCGCCAGCAGCTGGGGACAGGGGAGAAATTCACCCCTCCACTTT | CASSWGQGRNSPLHF
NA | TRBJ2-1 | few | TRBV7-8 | TGTGCCAGCAGCTTAAATAGCGGCGAGCAGTTCTTC | CASSLNSGEQFF
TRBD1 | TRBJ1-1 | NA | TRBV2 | TGTGCCAGCAGTGAATCAGGGGGCGATAACACTGAAGCTTTCTTT | CASSESGGDNTEAFF